This T cell receptor beta chain was sequenced in a study of cytomegalovirus exposure and HLA in healthy donors. This CDR3 has 14 amino acids. CDR1 and CDR2 from the germline V gene are SQVTM and ANQGSEA. Trimming shortened V by 7 bases and J by 7 bases, and 19 bases separated the two germline ends. Generated by immunoSEQ multiplex PCR, the TCRdb table keeps only in-frame clones and is missing some. The sample lists 140,000 or so clones; roughly 87% were seen once. This TCR came from a man between 18 and 35 years old in good health and CMV-seropositive. The rearrangement joins TRBV29-1 to TRBJ1-4, with D possibly being TRBD1 (6 bases). The sequenced sample consisted of PBMCs. CDR3 nucleotides: TGCAGCGGAGGGGGGGGCGCGGGGAGTGAAAAACTGTTTTTT. Protein: CSGGGGAGSEKLFF.